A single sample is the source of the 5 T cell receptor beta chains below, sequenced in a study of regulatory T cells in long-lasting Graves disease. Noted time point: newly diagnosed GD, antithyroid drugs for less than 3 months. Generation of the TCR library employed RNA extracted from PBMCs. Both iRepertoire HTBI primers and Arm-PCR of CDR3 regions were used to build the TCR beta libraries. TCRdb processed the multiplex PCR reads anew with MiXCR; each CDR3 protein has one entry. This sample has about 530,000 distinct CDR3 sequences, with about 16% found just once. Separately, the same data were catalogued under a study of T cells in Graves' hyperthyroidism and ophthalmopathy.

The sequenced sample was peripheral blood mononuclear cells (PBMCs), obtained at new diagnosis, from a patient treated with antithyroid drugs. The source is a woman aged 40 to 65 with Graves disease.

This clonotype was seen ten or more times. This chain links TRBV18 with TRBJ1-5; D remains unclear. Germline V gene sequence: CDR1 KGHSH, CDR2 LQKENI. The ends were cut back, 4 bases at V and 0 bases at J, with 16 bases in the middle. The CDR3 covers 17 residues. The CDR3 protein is CASSLTTSKYSNQPQHF. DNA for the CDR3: TGTGCCAGCTCACTCACGACATCCAAGTATAGCAATCAGCCCCAGCATTTT.

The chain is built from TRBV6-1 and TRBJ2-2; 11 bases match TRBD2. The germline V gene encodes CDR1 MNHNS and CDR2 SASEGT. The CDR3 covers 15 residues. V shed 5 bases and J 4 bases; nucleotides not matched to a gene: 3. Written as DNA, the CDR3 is TGTGCCAGCAGTACTAGCGGGGGCCCCACCGGGGAGCTGTTTTTT. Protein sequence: CASSTSGGPTGELFF.

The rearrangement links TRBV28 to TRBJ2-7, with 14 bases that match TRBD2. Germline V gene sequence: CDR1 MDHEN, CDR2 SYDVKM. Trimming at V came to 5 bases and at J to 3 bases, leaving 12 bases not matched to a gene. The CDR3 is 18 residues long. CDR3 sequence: CASSSGTSGSEAGYEQYF. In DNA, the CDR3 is TGTGCCAGCAGTAGCGGGACTAGCGGGAGCGAGGCCGGCTACGAGCAGTACTTC.

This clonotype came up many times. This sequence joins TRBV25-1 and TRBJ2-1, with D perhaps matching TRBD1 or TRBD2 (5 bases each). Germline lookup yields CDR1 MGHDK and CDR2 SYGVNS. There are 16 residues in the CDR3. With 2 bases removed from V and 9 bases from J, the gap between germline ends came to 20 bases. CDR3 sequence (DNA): TGTGCCAGCAGTGAACATGGAGCAGGGAGTAATGCTGAGCAGTTCTTC. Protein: CASSEHGAGSNAEQFF.

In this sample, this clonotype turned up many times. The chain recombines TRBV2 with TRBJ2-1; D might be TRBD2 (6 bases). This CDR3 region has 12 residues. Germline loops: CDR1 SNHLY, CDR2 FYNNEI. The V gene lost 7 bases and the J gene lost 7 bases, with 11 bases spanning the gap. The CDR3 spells CASILRGNEQFF. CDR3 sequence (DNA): TGTGCCAGCATCCTCCGGGGGAATGAGCAGTTCTTC.